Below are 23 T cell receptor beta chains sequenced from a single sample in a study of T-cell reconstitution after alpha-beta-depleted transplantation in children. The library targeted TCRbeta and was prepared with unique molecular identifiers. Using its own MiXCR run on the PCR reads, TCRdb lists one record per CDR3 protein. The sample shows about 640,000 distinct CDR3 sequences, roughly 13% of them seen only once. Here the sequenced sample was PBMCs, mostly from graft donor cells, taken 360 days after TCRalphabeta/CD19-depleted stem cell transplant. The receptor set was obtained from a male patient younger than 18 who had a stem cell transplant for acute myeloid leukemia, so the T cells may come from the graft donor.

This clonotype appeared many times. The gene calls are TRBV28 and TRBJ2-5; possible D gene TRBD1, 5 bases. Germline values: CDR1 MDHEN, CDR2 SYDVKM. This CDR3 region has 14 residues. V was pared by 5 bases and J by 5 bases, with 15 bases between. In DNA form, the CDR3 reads TGTGCCAGCAGTCCAACAAGGGGTGGTGAGACCCAGTACTTC. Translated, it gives CASSPTRGGETQYF. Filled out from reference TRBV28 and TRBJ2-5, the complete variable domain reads DVKVTQSSRYLVKRTGEKVFLECVQDMDHENMFWYRQDPGLGLRLIYFSYDVKMKEKGDIPEGYSVSREKKERFSLILESASTNQTSMYLCASSPTRGGETQYFGPGTRLLVL.

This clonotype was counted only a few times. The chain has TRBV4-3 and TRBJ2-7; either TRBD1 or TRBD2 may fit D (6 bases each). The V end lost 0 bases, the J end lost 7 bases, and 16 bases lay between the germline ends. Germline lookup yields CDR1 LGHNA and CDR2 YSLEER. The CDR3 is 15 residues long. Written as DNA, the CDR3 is TGCGCCAGCAGCCAAGATGGGGGGCAGGCAAGAGAGCAGTACTTC. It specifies CASSQDGGQAREQYF.

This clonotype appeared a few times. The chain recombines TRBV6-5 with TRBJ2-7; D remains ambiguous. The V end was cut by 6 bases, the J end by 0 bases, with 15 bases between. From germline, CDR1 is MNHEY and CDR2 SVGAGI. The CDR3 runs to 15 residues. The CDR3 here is CASRLLPRSSYEQYF. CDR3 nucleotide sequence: TGTGCCAGCAGACTACTCCCCCGAAGCTCCTACGAGCAGTACTTC.

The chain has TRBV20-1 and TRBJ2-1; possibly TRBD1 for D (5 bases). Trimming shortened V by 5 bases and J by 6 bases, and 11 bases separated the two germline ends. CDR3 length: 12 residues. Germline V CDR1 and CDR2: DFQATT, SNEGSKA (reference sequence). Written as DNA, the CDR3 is TGCAGTGCTCCCCGACAGTCCAATGAGCAGTTCTTC. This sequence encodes CSAPRQSNEQFF.

CDR3 protein: CASSSRLAVQETQYF. The CDR3 region has the DNA TGTGCCAGCAGTTCACGACTAGCGGTACAAGAGACCCAGTACTTC. This chain links TRBV12-3 or TRBV12-4 with TRBJ2-5, with TRBD2 identical over 9 bases. Trimming cost V 4 bases and J 2 bases; bases outside gene matches: 5. The CDR3 sequence is 15 residues long.

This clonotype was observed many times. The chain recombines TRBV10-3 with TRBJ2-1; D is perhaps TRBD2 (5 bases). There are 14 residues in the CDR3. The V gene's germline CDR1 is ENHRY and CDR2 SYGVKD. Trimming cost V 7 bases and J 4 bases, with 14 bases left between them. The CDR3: CAITEGDLYNEQFF. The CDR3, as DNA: TGTGCCATCACCGAGGGAGATCTTTACAATGAGCAGTTCTTC.

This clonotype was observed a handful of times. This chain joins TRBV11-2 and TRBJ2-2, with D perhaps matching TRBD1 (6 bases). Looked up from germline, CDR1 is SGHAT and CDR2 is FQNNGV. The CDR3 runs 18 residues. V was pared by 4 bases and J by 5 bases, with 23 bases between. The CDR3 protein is CASSSNRRQAPRTGELFF. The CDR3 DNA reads TGTGCCAGCAGCTCGAATAGGAGACAGGCCCCGAGGACCGGGGAGCTGTTTTTT.

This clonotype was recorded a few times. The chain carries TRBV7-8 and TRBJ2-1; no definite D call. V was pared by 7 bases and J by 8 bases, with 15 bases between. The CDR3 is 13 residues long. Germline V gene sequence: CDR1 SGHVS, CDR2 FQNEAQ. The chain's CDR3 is CASNLVGLYEQFF. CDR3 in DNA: TGTGCCAGCAACCTAGTGGGGTTGTATGAGCAGTTCTTC.

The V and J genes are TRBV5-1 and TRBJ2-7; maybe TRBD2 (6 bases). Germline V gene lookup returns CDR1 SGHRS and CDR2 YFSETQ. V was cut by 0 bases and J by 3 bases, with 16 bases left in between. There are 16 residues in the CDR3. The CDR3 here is CASSLVGGAGNYEQYF. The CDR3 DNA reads TGCGCCAGCAGCTTGGTTGGCGGGGCAGGAAACTACGAGCAGTACTTC.

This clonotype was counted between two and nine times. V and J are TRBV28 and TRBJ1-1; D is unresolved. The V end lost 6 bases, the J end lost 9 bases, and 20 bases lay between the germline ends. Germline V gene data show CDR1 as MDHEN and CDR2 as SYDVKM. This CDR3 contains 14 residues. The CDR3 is CASSPPGIPLKAFF. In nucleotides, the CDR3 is TGTGCCAGCAGCCCACCCGGAATCCCACTTAAAGCTTTCTTT. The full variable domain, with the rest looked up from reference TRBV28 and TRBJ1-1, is DVKVTQSSRYLVKRTGEKVFLECVQDMDHENMFWYRQDPGLGLRLIYFSYDVKMKEKGDIPEGYSVSREKKERFSLILESASTNQTSMYLCASSPPGIPLKAFFGQGTRLTVV.

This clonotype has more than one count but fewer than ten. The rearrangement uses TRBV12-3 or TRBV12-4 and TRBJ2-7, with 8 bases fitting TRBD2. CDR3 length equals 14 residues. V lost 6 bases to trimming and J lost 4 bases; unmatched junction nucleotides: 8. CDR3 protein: CASRPGLGGYEQYF. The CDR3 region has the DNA TGTGCCAGCAGACCGGGACTAGGTGGGTACGAGCAGTACTTC.

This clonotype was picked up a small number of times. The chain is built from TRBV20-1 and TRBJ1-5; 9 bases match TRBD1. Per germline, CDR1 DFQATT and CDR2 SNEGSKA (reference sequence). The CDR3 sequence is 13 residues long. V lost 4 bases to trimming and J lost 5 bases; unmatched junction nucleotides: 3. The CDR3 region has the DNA TGCAGTGCTACCTGGACAGGGGATCAGCCCCAGCATTTT. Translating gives CSATWTGDQPQHF.

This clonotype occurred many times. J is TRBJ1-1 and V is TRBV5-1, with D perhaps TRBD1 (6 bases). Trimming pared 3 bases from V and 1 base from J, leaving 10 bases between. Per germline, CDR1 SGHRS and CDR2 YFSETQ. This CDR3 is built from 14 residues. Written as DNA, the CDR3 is TGCGCCAGCAGCTCCGGGACAACGAACACTGAAGCTTTCTTT. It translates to CASSSGTTNTEAFF.

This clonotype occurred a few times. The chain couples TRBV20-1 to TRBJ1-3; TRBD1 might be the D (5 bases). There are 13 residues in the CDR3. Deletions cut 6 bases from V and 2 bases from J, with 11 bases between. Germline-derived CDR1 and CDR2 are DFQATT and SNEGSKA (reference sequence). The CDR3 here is CSAQMGPGNTIYF. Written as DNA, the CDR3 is TGCAGTGCCCAAATGGGGCCTGGAAACACCATATATTTT.

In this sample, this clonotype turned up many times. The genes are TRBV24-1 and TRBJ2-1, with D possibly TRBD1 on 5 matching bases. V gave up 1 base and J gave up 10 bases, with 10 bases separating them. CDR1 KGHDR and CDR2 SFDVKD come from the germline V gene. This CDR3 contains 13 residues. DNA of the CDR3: TGTGCCACCAGTGATTTTAGGGGCAGGGAGCAGTTCTTC. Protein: CATSDFRGREQFF.

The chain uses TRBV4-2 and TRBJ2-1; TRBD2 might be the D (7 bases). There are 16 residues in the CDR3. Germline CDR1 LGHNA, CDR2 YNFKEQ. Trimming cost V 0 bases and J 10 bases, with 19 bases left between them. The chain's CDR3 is CASSQDFGGGGAEQFF. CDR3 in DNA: TGTGCCAGCAGCCAAGATTTCGGCGGAGGGGGGGCCGAGCAGTTCTTC.

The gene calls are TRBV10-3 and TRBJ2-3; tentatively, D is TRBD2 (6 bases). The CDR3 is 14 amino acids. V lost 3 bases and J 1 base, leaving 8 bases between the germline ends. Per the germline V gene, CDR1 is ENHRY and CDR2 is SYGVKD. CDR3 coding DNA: TGTGCCATCAGTGACGGCGGGGGCACAGATACGCAGTATTTT. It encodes CAISDGGGTDTQYF.

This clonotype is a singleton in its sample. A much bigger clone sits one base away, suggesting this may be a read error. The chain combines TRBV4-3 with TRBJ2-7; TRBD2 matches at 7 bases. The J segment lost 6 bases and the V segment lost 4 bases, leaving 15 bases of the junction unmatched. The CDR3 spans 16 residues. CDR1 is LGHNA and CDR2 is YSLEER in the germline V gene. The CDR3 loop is CASSLRWEGLPCEQYF. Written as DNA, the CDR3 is TGCGCCAGCAGCCTAAGGTGGGAGGGCCTTCCCTGCGAGCAGTACTTC.

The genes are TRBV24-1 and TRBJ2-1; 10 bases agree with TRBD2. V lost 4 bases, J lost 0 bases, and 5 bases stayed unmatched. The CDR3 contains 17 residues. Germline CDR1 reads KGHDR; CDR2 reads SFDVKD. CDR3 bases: TGTGCCACCAGTGACCTTCCTAGCGGGAGCTCCTACAATGAGCAGTTCTTC. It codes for CATSDLPSGSSYNEQFF.

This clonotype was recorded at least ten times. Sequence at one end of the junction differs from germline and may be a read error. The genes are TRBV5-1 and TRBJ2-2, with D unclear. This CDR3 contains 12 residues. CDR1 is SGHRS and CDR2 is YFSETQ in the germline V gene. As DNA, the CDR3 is TGTGCCAGCAGCTTTAACACCGGGGAGCTGTTTTTT. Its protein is CASSFNTGELFF.

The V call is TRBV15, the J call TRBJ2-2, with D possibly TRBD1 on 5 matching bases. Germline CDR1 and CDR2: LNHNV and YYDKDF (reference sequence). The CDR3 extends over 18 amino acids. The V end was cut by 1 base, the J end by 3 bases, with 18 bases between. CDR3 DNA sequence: TGTGCCACCAGCAGAGGGGCCAGGGATTCGGCGGACACCGGGGAGCTGTTTTTT. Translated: CATSRGARDSADTGELFF.

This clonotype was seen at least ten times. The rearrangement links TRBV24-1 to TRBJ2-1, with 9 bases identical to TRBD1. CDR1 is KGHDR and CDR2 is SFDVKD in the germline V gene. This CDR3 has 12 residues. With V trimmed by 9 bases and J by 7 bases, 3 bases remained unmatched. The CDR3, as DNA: TGTGCCACCGGGACAGGGTTGAATGAGCAGTTCTTC. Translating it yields CATGTGLNEQFF.

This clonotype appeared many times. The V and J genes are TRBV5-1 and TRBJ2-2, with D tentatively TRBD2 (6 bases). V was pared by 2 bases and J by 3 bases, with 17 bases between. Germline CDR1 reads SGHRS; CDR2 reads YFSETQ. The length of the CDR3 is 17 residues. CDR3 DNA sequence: TGCGCCAGCAGCTTTAACTTTAGCGGACATTACACCGGGGAGCTGTTTTTT. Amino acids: CASSFNFSGHYTGELFF.